This record looks at one TCR beta chain sequence and its context. There are 13 residues in the CDR3. Trimming cost V 6 bases and J 12 bases; bases outside gene matches: 7. The germline V gene encodes CDR1 SGHTA and CDR2 FQGNSA. This sample was included in a study of blood T cell repertoires in COVID-19. About the study: Acute and convalescent COVID-19 samples came from the United States, Italy and Spain. The analysed material was cDNA or gDNA that came from T cells, B-cell-depleted T cells, or PBMCs.

Authors' methods: Counts of nucleated cells, estimated from reference gene primer amplification, were obtained. Data came from immunoSEQ multiplex PCR; TCRdb stores just in-frame clones and leaves some out. D and trimming were read from the DNA, whereas the V and J calls and clone size are those reported in that table. The repertoire has about 260,000 clones, approximately 89% of them found once; the top ten carry roughly 9.8%. This clonotype was sampled from a man between 40 and 49 years old who had recovered from COVID-19. The chain carries TRBV7-2 and TRBJ2-5; 13 bases fit TRBD2. The specimen was peripheral blood. This CDR3 reads CASRSTTSGGKYF. DNA of the CDR3: TGTGCCAGCAGAAGCACGACTAGCGGGGGGAAGTACTTC.